A single sample gave rise to the 19 T cell receptor delta chains below, sequenced in a study of gamma-delta chains in newborns, infants, children (dated by TCRdb to 2018 to 2020). Instrument on record: Illumina MiSeq. Identical DNA sequences were merged into single rows after TCRdb reprocessed the public reads with CATT. A total of about 6,900 delta-chain clones appear in this sample, 2% to 2.5% of them only once. The ten largest make up 9.5% to 12% of the sample. Sequenced: blood. The receptor set was obtained from a child who was a newborn, infant or young child, either healthy, febrile or measles-vaccinated (not recorded which).

This clone counts as medium-sized. The chain combines TRAV29/DV5 with TRDJ1, with a weak D call TRDD3 (5 bases). V lost 1 base to trimming and J lost 2 bases, with 15 bases between them. Germline loops: CDR1 NSMFDY, CDR2 ISSIKDK. CDR3 length: 15 amino acids. The CDR3 DNA follows: TGTGCAGCAAGCTGGGATGGGGTAGAGACCGATAAACTCATCTTT. Translated, it gives CAASWDGVETDKLIF.

In this sample, this clone turned up a few times. Since a much larger clone is just one base distant, this may be a read error. Other DNA variants within this sample encode the same CDR3. The chain employs TRDV1 and TRDJ1; D might be TRDD2 (5 bases). CDR1 TSWWSYY and CDR2 QGS come from the germline V gene. The CDR3 is made up of 20 amino acids. V lost 4 bases, J lost 0 bases, and 27 bases lay in between. The CDR3 region has the DNA TGTGCTCTTGGGGTTGGAGGCTACTCGGCCGATCCTATGTACACCGATAAACTCATCTTT. This gives the protein CALGVGGYSADPMYTDKLIF.

Regarding this clone: A read error is the likely source, as a far larger clone sits one nucleotide away. The sample contains more than one DNA sequence encoding this CDR3. The CDR3, as DNA: TGTGCCTGTGACAGTACTGGGGGATACGGAGACTGGGACACCCGACAGATGTTTTTC. Translated: CACDSTGGYGDWDTRQMFF. V is TRDV2 and J is TRDJ3; 13 bases fit TRDD3. The CDR3 extends over 19 amino acids. Germline trimming cut 2 bases from V and 3 bases from J; bases unmatched to any gene: 6. CDR1 is GEAIGNYY and CDR2 is EKD in the germline V gene.

This clone was counted only a few times. This may come from a read error, since a much larger clone is one base off. In the same sample, other DNA sequences code for this CDR3. This chain connects TRDV2 to TRDJ3; the D gene is possibly TRDD2 (5 bases). V lost 0 bases, J lost 0 bases, and 17 bases lay in between. Looked up from germline, CDR1 is GEAIGNYY and CDR2 is EKD. The CDR3 spans 20 residues. For the CDR3, the DNA is TGTGCCTGTGACACCGTTCCTGGAGGACTAAGCTCCTGGGACACCCGACAGATGTTTTTC. It encodes CACDTVPGGLSSWDTRQMFF.

This clone was counted a few times. The mismatch at residue 10 between this DNA's translation and the TCRdb protein of a much larger clone likely reflects a read error; the protein shown is translated from the DNA. CDR3 loop: CACDTVLGSRDTRQMFF. CDR3 nucleotide sequence: TGTGCCTGTGACACCGTACTGGGCTCCCGGGACACCCGACAGATGTTTTTC. The chain couples TRDV2 to TRDJ3; D might be TRDD3 (6 bases). This CDR3 contains 17 residues. Per the germline V gene, CDR1 is GEAIGNYY and CDR2 is EKD.

Of note for this clone: A read error may be the cause here, since a much bigger clone is one base away. CDR3 nucleotides: TGTGCCTGTGGCACCTTGGGGGGCCGTTTGACAGCACAACTCTTCTTT. Amino acids: CACGTLGGRLTAQLFF. The chain links TRDV2 to TRDJ2; perhaps TRDD3 as D (6 bases). Germline CDR1 and CDR2: GEAIGNYY and EKD. This CDR3 spans 16 amino acids.

This clone was detected only a few times. Given a much more abundant clone one base away, this may be a read error. The same CDR3 arises from other DNA sequences in this sample as well. The V and J genes are TRDV2 and TRDJ1, with D uncertain. Trimming stripped 7 bases from V and 3 bases from J, with 20 bases between. The CDR3 is 15 amino acids. CDR1 is GEAIGNYY, CDR2 EKD, per germline. As DNA, the CDR3 is TGTGCCTGCGTTCCCGTGAGTCCCAGAGCCGATAAACTCATCTTT. Amino acids: CACVPVSPRADKLIF.

In regard to this clone: TCRdb attributes to this sequence the protein of a much larger clone, which differs from the DNA translation at residue 6; a read error is likely, and the protein displayed is translated from the DNA. The chain combines TRDV1 with TRDJ1; 7 positions match TRDD3. V dropped 1 base and J dropped 11; count of bases not matched to a gene: 16. Germline V gives CDR1 TSWWSYY, CDR2 QGS. The CDR3 spans 16 residues. CDR3 sequence reads: CALGERGGSGEERLIF. The CDR3 DNA follows: TGTGCTCTTGGGGAACGGGGGGGATCCGGGGAAGAAAGGCTCATCTTT.

In its sample, this clone ranks as medium-sized (0.01 to 0.1%). Within the sample, other DNA sequences also encode this same CDR3. The chain joins TRDV2 to TRDJ3; TRDD3 aligns across 10 bases. Looked up from germline, CDR1 is GEAIGNYY and CDR2 is EKD. The V and J ends lost 3 bases and 0 bases, in that order; junction bases with no gene match: 10. This CDR3 contains 20 residues. The DNA for the CDR3 is TGTGCCTGTGACCCTCTACTGGGGGATTCGATCTCCTGGGACACCCGACAGATGTTTTTC. Translating gives CACDPLLGDSISWDTRQMFF.

A remark on this clone: This may be a read error, as it is one base from a much larger clone. Other nucleotide sequences in the sample specify the same CDR3. DNA for the CDR3: TGTGCTCTTGGGGAGGTGCCTTCTGGGGGCTTGACAGCACAACTCTTCTTT. Residues: CALGEVPSGGLTAQLFF. V gene TRDV1 combines with J gene TRDJ2; 7 nucleotides align to TRDD3. V lost 3 bases and J lost 2; bases outside the gene matches: 9. Looked up from germline, CDR1 is TSWWSYY and CDR2 is QGS. The CDR3 runs to 17 residues.

This clone has just a few counts. TCRdb shows a much larger clone's protein in place of this DNA's translation, and the two differ at residue 13, likely through a read error; the protein shown is translated from the DNA. The chain links TRDV2 to TRDJ3; 8 nucleotides agree with TRDD3. This CDR3 comprises 20 residues. Per germline, CDR1 GEAIGNYY and CDR2 EKD. CDR3 bases: TGCGCCTGTGACCCCGTGGGTACTGGGGGCTCTACCTGTGACACCCGACAGATGTTTTTC. It specifies CACDPVGTGGSTCDTRQMFF.

Remarks on this clone: Only one base separates this from a far larger clonotype, so it likely reflects a read error. The chain carries TRDV2 and TRDJ3; TRDD3 agrees at 13 bases. Germline V gene lookup returns CDR1 GEAIGNYY and CDR2 EKD. The CDR3 loop spans 21 amino acids. The CDR3 nucleotides are TGTGCCTGTGACACATTCCCAACTGGGGGATACGACTCCCGGGACACCCGACAGATGTTTTTC. This translates into CACDTFPTGGYDSRDTRQMFF.

Comments on this clone: The junction does not match germline at one end; this may be a read error. Distinct nucleotide sequences in the sample also encode this CDR3. The V call is TRDV2, the J call TRDJ1; perhaps TRDD3 as D (5 bases). Germline CDR1 and CDR2: GEAIGNYY and EKD. CDR3 length: 11 amino acids. CDR3 amino acids: CACDTTDTLIF. CDR3 DNA: TGTGCCTGTGATACCACCGATACACTCATCTTT.

This clone has just a few counts. The TCRdb protein comes from a much larger clone and disagrees with this DNA's translation at residue 10, likely due to a read error; the protein given here is derived from the DNA. The chain couples TRDV2 to TRDJ3, with 9 nucleotides matching TRDD3. Unmatched junction bases numbered 8, after V lost 3 bases and J lost 0 bases. This CDR3 has 19 amino acids. The V gene's germline CDR1 is GEAIGNYY and CDR2 EKD. CDR3 residues: CACDSANWGTSWDTRQMFF. As DNA, the CDR3 is TGTGCCTGTGACTCCGCGAACTGGGGGACCTCCTGGGACACCCGACAGATGTTTTTC.

This clone is judged medium-sized. This could be a read error, since a much larger clone is one nucleotide away. Other nucleotide sequences from this sample produce the same CDR3. The gene calls are TRDV2 and TRDJ2, with a weak D call TRDD3 (6 bases). This CDR3 is built from 17 residues. Germline lookup yields CDR1 GEAIGNYY and CDR2 EKD. The CDR3 bases are TGTGCCTGTGACACGGTGGGGGGACACGCTTTGACCGCACAACTCTTCTTT. It is translated as CACDTVGGHALTAQLFF.

Worth noting for this clone: The protein TCRdb lists belongs to a much larger clone and differs from this DNA's translation at residue 11, which points to a read error; the protein shown is made from the DNA. V and J are TRDV2 and TRDJ2; TRDD3 aligns across 10 bases. CDR1 is GEAIGNYY, CDR2 EKD, per germline. This CDR3 contains 16 residues. The CDR3 loop reads CACDTMGDTLAAQLFF. CDR3 DNA: TGTGCCTGTGACACAATGGGGGATACTTTGGCAGCACAACTCTTCTTT.

As regards this clone: The mismatch at residue 6 between this DNA's translation and the TCRdb protein of a much larger clone likely reflects a read error; the protein shown is translated from the DNA. The chain carries TRDV2 and TRDJ3; 7 nucleotides align to TRDD3. Trimming cost V 0 bases and J 0 bases; bases outside gene matches: 4. The CDR3 sequence is 18 residues long. CDR1 and CDR2 from the germline V gene are GEAIGNYY and EKD. For the CDR3, the DNA is TGTGCCTGTGACACCGCCTGGGGGGACTCCTGGGACACCCGACAGATGTTTTTC. Its translation: CACDTAWGDSWDTRQMFF.

On this clone: Being one base from a much bigger clone, this may be a read error. The sample contains more than one DNA sequence encoding this CDR3. The V call is TRDV2, the J call TRDJ3; 8 positions agree with TRDD3. The CDR3 runs 20 residues. Germline V gives CDR1 GEAIGNYY, CDR2 EKD. As DNA, the CDR3 is TGTGCCTGTGACACCGTACTGGGGGGGAACTTCTCCTGGGACACCCGCCAGATGTTTTTC. Protein sequence: CACDTVLGGNFSWDTRQMFF.

Comment on this clone: This likely stems from a read error, as it lies one base from a far larger clone. Other DNA sequences in this sample translate to the same CDR3. This chain uses TRDV2 with TRDJ3; weak D call: TRDD3 (6 bases). This CDR3 has 16 amino acids. Trimming cost V 3 bases and J 5 bases, with 13 bases left between them. Per the germline V gene, CDR1 is GEAIGNYY and CDR2 is EKD. The CDR3 here is CACDVLGDGDTRQMFF. DNA for the CDR3: TGTGCCTGTGACGTACTAGGGGATGGGGACACCCGACAGATGTTTTTC.